This T cell receptor (beta chain) derives from a study of T cell repertoires in cytomegalovirus infection. At the level of the study: CMV epitopes used comprised recently identified HLA-C-restricted ones and well-studied HLA-B-restricted ones.

This CDR3 spans 15 amino acids. Germline V lookup: CDR1 SGHRS, CDR2 YFSETQ. V was trimmed by 3 bases and J by 0 bases, leaving 12 bases between them. Study-level results: Summed frequency of shared TCR beta families picked out CMV carriers who also had the relevant HLA.

MiXCR, run by TCRdb on the reads, gives a single entry per CDR3 protein. This table has about 340,000 distinct CDR3 sequences, 25% to 30% appearing once. For this clonotype: Its antigen is still unknown.

Specimen: cultured PBMCs, collected from culture after CMV antigen stimulation. V and J are TRBV5-1 and TRBJ1-2; D gene ambiguous. The TCR originated in a human donor in good health (CMV status not recorded). Some clones in this sample may be carry-over from other donors' samples. The CDR3 sequence: CASSYSARSNYGYTF. CDR3 sequence (DNA): TGCGCCAGCAGCTACTCGGCTCGGTCTAACTATGGCTACACCTTC.